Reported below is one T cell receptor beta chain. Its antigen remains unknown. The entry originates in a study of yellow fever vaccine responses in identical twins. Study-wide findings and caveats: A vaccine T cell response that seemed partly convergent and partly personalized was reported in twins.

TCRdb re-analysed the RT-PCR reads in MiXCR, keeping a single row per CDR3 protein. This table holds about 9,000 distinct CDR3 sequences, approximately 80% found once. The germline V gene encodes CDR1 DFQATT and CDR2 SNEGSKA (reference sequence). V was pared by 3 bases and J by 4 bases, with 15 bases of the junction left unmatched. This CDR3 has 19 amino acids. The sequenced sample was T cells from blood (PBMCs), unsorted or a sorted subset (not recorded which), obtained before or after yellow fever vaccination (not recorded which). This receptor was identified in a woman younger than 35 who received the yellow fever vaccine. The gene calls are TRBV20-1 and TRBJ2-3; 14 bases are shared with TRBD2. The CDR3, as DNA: TGCAGTGCTAGGGGACTAGCGGGAGTCCCCACCCCTGCCGCAGATACGCAGTATTTT. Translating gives CSARGLAGVPTPAADTQYF.